The 27 T cell receptor beta chains below all came from one sample that was sequenced in a study of cytomegalovirus exposure and HLA in healthy donors (dated by TCRdb to about 2017). The protocol used for the library was the immunoSEQ multiplex PCR assay. TCRdb took over this immuneACCESS table, retaining in-frame rearrangements with V and J assigned. Such tables are incomplete; in checked studies, under half of the missing clones stem from an unresolved V gene, and the remainder is unexplained. Across this sample there are about 220,000 clones, with over 80% seen only once. The top ten clonotypes cover about 0.95% of the sample. Sequencing was performed on PBMCs. These TCRs come from a woman aged 18-29 years in good health and CMV-seronegative.

The chain joins TRBV7-6 to TRBJ2-5, with 7 positions matching TRBD1. Unmatched junction bases numbered 6, after V lost 3 bases and J lost 2 bases. The V gene's germline CDR1 is SGHVS and CDR2 FNYEAQ. CDR3 length: 15 amino acids. The CDR3 DNA reads as TGTGCCAGCAGCTTGGGACAGATACTTCAAGAGACCCAGTACTTC. Amino acids: CASSLGQILQETQYF. Filled out from reference TRBV7-6 and TRBJ2-5, the complete variable domain reads GAGVSQSPRYKVTKRGQDVALRCDPISGHVSLYWYRQALGQGPEFLTYFNYEAQQDKSGLPNDRFSAERPEGSISTLTIQRTEQRDSAMYRCASSLGQILQETQYFGPGTRLLVL.

The CDR3 is CASSLVGGALYNEQFF. CDR3 bases: TGTGCCAGCAGCTTAGTCGGGGGAGCGCTCTACAATGAGCAGTTCTTC. This chain connects TRBV7-8 to TRBJ2-1; D is perhaps TRBD2 (6 bases). V was shortened by 1 base and J by 3 bases, with 13 bases between the two germline ends. CDR3 length: 16 residues. The germline CDR1 and CDR2 sequences are SGHVS and FQNEAQ.

The chain joins TRBV27 to TRBJ1-5; D may be TRBD1 (6 bases). Germline lookup yields CDR1 MNHEY and CDR2 SMNVEV (reference sequence). Trimming cost V 3 bases and J 2 bases, with 11 bases left between them. The CDR3 is 15 amino acids. The CDR3 coding sequence is TGTGCCAGCAGTTTGTGGGGGGGCGGCAATCAGCCCCAGCATTTT. It yields the protein CASSLWGGGNQPQHF.

V gene TRBV28 combines with J gene TRBJ2-1, with TRBD2 as a possible D gene (6 bases). This CDR3 contains 12 residues. Germline CDR1 is MDHEN and CDR2 is SYDVKM. V gave up 5 bases and J gave up 6 bases, with 8 bases separating them. The CDR3 DNA reads TGTGCCAGCAGTCGGAGGGGCAATGAGCAGTTCTTC. It is translated as CASSRRGNEQFF.

The chain couples TRBV2 to TRBJ1-5, with 7 nucleotides matching TRBD1. The J segment lost 8 bases and the V segment lost 5 bases, leaving 15 bases of the junction unmatched. Germline values: CDR1 SNHLY, CDR2 FYNNEI. This CDR3 region has 16 residues. CDR3 sequence: CASSPGTAQPLKPQHF. The CDR3 DNA reads TGTGCCAGCAGTCCCGGGACAGCTCAGCCTCTAAAGCCCCAGCATTTT.

Only one count was recorded for this clone. V and J are TRBV23-1 and TRBJ2-4; no firm D call. TRBV23-1 is marked as an open reading frame, function uncertain. V lost 7 bases and J lost 8, with 12 bases in between. CDR3 length equals 12 residues. CDR3 coding DNA: TGCGCCAGCAAGAGGAGCATGGACATTCAGTACTTC. Its translation: CASKRSMDIQYF.

The J gene is TRBJ1-6, the V gene TRBV6-6; TRBD1 is a possible D gene (5 bases). This CDR3 spans 15 amino acids. Germline CDR1 reads MNHNY; CDR2 reads SVGAGI (reference sequence). Trimming stripped 2 bases from V and 7 bases from J, with 12 bases between. This chain's CDR3 is CASSYGGTVNSPLHF. CDR3 sequence (DNA): TGTGCCAGCAGTTACGGAGGGACGGTAAATTCACCCCTCCACTTT.

This chain links TRBV7-6 with TRBJ2-1; 7 bases fit TRBD2. The CDR3 covers 16 residues. V dropped 1 base and J dropped 3; count of bases not matched to a gene: 6. The germline V gene encodes CDR1 SGHVS and CDR2 FNYEAQ. As DNA, the CDR3 is TGTGCCAGCAGCTTAGGTGGCGGCGGGGGCTACAATGAGCAGTTCTTC. This sequence encodes CASSLGGGGGYNEQFF.

The chain couples TRBV30 to TRBJ2-5, with D possibly TRBD2 on 5 matching bases. Germline CDR1 and CDR2: GTSNPN and SVGIG (reference sequence). The V end was cut by 2 bases, the J end by 4 bases, with 8 bases between. The CDR3 totals 12 residues. DNA for the CDR3: TGTGCCTGGAGTACCGGAGGAGAGACCCAGTACTTC. It translates to CAWSTGGETQYF.

The chain couples TRBV18 to TRBJ2-5, with 10 bases lining up with TRBD2. The ends lost 3 bases at V and 7 bases at J; junction bases unmatched: 14. Per the germline V gene, CDR1 is KGHSH and CDR2 is LQKENI. CDR3 size: 17 residues. CDR3 protein: CASSPVPSGSRKGTQYF. As DNA, the CDR3 is TGTGCCAGCTCACCTGTACCTAGCGGGAGTAGGAAGGGGACCCAGTACTTC.

This chain joins TRBV11-2 and TRBJ2-3; TRBD2 agrees at 9 bases. V dropped 5 bases and J dropped 5; count of bases not matched to a gene: 14. Germline CDR1 is SGHAT and CDR2 is FQNNGV. This CDR3 region has 17 residues. Here the CDR3 reads CASSRPGSGGSQDTQYF. The CDR3, as DNA: TGTGCCAGCAGCCGCCCGGGGAGCGGGGGGTCCCAAGATACGCAGTATTTT.

This chain links TRBV29-1 with TRBJ1-1, with 9 bases identical to TRBD1. Germline V gives CDR1 SQVTM, CDR2 ANQGSEA. The trim removed 7 bases at V and 6 bases at J, leaving 9 bases unmatched. This CDR3 comprises 13 residues. CDR3 sequence (DNA): TGCAGCGCTGGGGGACAGGGTCGGGCTGAAGCTTTCTTT. Its protein is CSAGGQGRAEAFF.

The gene calls are TRBV7-8 and TRBJ1-1, with a possible D match to TRBD1 (5 bases). The germline CDR1 and CDR2 sequences are SGHVS and FQNEAQ. This CDR3 contains 14 residues. Trimming removed 1 base from V and 5 bases from J, with 11 bases in between. In DNA form, the CDR3 reads TGTGCCAGCAGCTTAGGCGCCCGACAGACTGAAGCTTTCTTT. It translates to CASSLGARQTEAFF.

CDR3: CAITLDRSTDTQYF. The CDR3 nucleotides are TGTGCCATCACTCTGGACAGATCCACAGATACGCAGTATTTT. The chain links TRBV10-3 to TRBJ2-3; the D gene is possibly TRBD1 (6 bases). This CDR3 has 14 amino acids. The V end lost 7 bases, the J end lost 2 bases, and 13 bases lay between the germline ends. CDR1 and CDR2 (germline): ENHRY, SYGVKD.

The chain couples TRBV2 to TRBJ2-7, with D tentatively TRBD1 (6 bases). Trimming removed 6 bases from V and 1 base from J, with 13 bases in between. In germline, CDR1 is SNHLY, CDR2 FYNNEI. This CDR3 is 14 amino acids long. The chain's CDR3 is CASRNQGTSYEQYF. For the CDR3, the DNA is TGTGCCAGCAGGAACCAGGGGACGTCCTACGAGCAGTACTTC.

The CDR3 sequence is CASSLDRNRRWGYTF. The CDR3 coding sequence is TGCGCCAGCAGCTTGGACAGAAACCGAAGGTGGGGCTACACCTTC. The V gene is TRBV5-1, the J gene TRBJ1-2, with D unresolved. The V gene's germline CDR1 is SGHRS and CDR2 YFSETQ. Trimming took off 0 bases at V and 8 bases at J, with 17 bases between the two ends. The CDR3 contains 15 residues.

The chain couples TRBV25-1 to TRBJ2-1; D uncertain. Trimming took 4 bases from V and 7 from J, leaving 8 bases between them. The V gene's germline CDR1 is MGHDK and CDR2 SYGVNS. This CDR3 comprises 12 residues. CDR3 DNA sequence: TGTGCCAGCAGTGCTCGAGGAAATGAGCAGTTCTTC. It codes for CASSARGNEQFF.

The chain recombines TRBV2 with TRBJ2-7, with 10 bases that match TRBD2. V shed 7 bases, J shed 7 bases, and the junction held 10 bases outside the gene matches. This CDR3 is built from 14 residues. Germline V gives CDR1 SNHLY, CDR2 FYNNEI. CDR3 in amino acids: CASKFGLAGEEQYF. Written as DNA, the CDR3 is TGTGCCAGCAAGTTCGGGCTAGCGGGAGAGGAGCAGTACTTC.

This sequence joins TRBV5-1 and TRBJ2-3; 9 nucleotides align to TRBD2. From germline, CDR1 is SGHRS and CDR2 YFSETQ. J lost 3 bases, V lost 0 bases, and 5 bases had no gene match. The CDR3 length is 16 residues. CDR3 in DNA: TGCGCCAGCAGCTTGGGTAGCGGGAGAGGAACAGATACGCAGTATTTT. Protein: CASSLGSGRGTDTQYF.

The rearrangement joins TRBV7-3 to TRBJ2-7; no clear D. Per germline, CDR1 SGHTA and CDR2 FQGTGA. This CDR3 contains 13 residues. Trimming took off 3 bases at V and 1 base at J, with 7 bases between the two ends. Written as DNA, the CDR3 is TGTGCCAGCAGCTTCCAAGCTTCCTACGAGCAGTACTTC. It encodes CASSFQASYEQYF.

This chain connects TRBV2 to TRBJ2-2; 12 nucleotides agree with TRBD2. This CDR3 is 17 amino acids long. CDR1 is SNHLY, CDR2 FYNNEI, per germline. V was clipped by 9 bases and J by 0 bases; unmatched bases: 8. The CDR3 sequence: CASRRLAGVSNTGELFF. In DNA, the CDR3 is TGTGCCAGTCGAAGACTAGCGGGAGTATCGAACACCGGGGAGCTGTTTTTT.

Notes on this clone: Other DNA sequences within the sample encode an identical CDR3. The chain uses TRBV18 and TRBJ1-3; D may be TRBD1 (5 bases). Germline V gene sequence: CDR1 KGHSH, CDR2 LQKENI. There are 14 residues in the CDR3. Trimming removed 3 bases at V and 0 bases at J, with 6 bases between. The DNA for the CDR3 is TGTGCCAGCTCACCCGACAGCTCTGGAAACACCATATATTTT. Its protein product is CASSPDSSGNTIYF.

V is TRBV19 and J is TRBJ1-1, with a weak D call TRBD1 (6 bases). Germline CDR1 LNHDA, CDR2 SQIVND (reference sequence). Trimming removed 5 bases from V and 1 base from J, with 14 bases in between. This CDR3 has 15 amino acids. The CDR3 is CASSFRTVRNTEAFF. The CDR3 DNA reads as TGTGCCAGTAGTTTCAGGACAGTTCGGAACACTGAAGCTTTCTTT. Together with reference TRBV19 and TRBJ1-1, the CDR3 gives the full variable domain: DGGITQSPKYLFRKEGQNVTLSCEQNLNHDAMYWYRQDPGQGLRLIYYSQIVNDFQKGDIAEGYSVSREKKESFPLTVTSAQKNPTAFYLCASSFRTVRNTEAFFGQGTRLTVV.

This chain joins TRBV5-4 and TRBJ2-7; D not certain. The germline CDR1 and CDR2 sequences are SGHNT and YYREEE (reference sequence). The CDR3 totals 14 residues. V shed 0 bases and J shed 0 bases, with 7 bases lying between them. This chain's CDR3 is CASSLDADSYEQYF. The CDR3, as DNA: TGTGCCAGCAGCTTGGATGCAGACTCCTACGAGCAGTACTTC.

The chain uses TRBV27 and TRBJ2-7; 9 bases map to TRBD1. The ends lost 8 bases at V and 5 bases at J; junction bases unmatched: 4. Germline V lookup: CDR1 MNHEY, CDR2 SMNVEV (reference sequence). The CDR3 contains 12 residues. CDR3 DNA: TGTGCCAGCGGGGACAGGGAGAACGAGCAGTACTTC. The encoded protein is CASGDRENEQYF.

The V gene is TRBV5-6, the J gene TRBJ1-1; no clear D gene. The V end lost 0 bases, the J end lost 3 bases, and 6 bases lay between the germline ends. The CDR3 covers 13 residues. Germline CDR1 reads SGHDT; CDR2 reads YYEEEE. The CDR3 spells CASSLGRHTEAFF. CDR3 sequence (DNA): TGTGCCAGCAGCTTGGGGAGGCACACTGAAGCTTTCTTT.

The chain employs TRBV7-8 and TRBJ1-1; 8 bases agree with TRBD1. The germline V gene encodes CDR1 SGHVS and CDR2 FQNEAQ. There are 14 residues in the CDR3. V dropped 4 bases and J dropped 2; count of bases not matched to a gene: 3. The CDR3: CASSSTGVNTEAFF. The DNA of the CDR3 is TGTGCCAGCAGCTCGACAGGGGTTAACACTGAAGCTTTCTTT.